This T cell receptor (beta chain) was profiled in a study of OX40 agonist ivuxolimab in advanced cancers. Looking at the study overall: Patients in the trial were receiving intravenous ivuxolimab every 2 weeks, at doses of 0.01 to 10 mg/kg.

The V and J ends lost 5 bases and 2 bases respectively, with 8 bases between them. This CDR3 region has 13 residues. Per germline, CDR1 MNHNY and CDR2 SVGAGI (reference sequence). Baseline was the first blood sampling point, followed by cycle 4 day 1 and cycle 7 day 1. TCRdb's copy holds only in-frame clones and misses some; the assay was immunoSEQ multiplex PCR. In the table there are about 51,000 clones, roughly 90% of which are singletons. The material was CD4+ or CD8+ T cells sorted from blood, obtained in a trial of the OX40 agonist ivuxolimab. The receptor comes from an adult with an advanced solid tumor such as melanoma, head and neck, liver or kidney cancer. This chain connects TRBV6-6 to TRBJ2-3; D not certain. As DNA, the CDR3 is TGTGCCAGCAGTATTGACCCCACAGATACGCAGTATTTT. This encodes CASSIDPTDTQYF.